This T cell receptor beta chain derives from a study of CD8 T cells in Susac syndrome. Overall study context: Roughly eight of the sequenced Susac syndrome patients were in remission, and more than 5 had active disease.

Roughly 0.45 to 1 ug RNA was reverse transcribed with random hexamers. By means of immunoSEQ multiplex PCR, TCR beta CDR3 spanning 54 Vbeta and 13 Jbeta underwent amplification. TCRdb re-called the immunoSEQ multiplex PCR reads with MiXCR, one entry per CDR3 protein. The sample consists of some 240,000 distinct CDR3 sequences, 90% to 97% of them appearing once. Germline-derived CDR1 and CDR2 are SGHVS and FQNEAQ. The CDR3 is 18 amino acids. After removal of 5 bases from V and 12 bases from J, the junction contained 23 bases not matched to a gene. CD8+ and CD4+ blood T cells underwent TCR beta sequencing. CD8+ and CD4+ T cells were negatively isolated; TEMRA cells were FACS-enriched.

The chain carries TRBV7-8 and TRBJ2-1; 9 bases are a match to TRBD1. This sequence originates from a human donor with Susac syndrome. Sequenced sample: CD4+ T cells from PBMCs. DNA of the CDR3: TGTGCCAGCAGCGACCCTATACAGGGGGCAGGGGTGCGGGTCTGGCAGTTCTTC. Translated, it gives CASSDPIQGAGVRVWQFF.